This passage covers 8 T cell receptor beta chains from one sample sequenced in a study of T cells after yellow fever vaccination. Using its own MiXCR run on the 5' RACE reads, TCRdb lists one record per CDR3 protein. Altogether around 350,000 distinct CDR3 sequences are present, roughly 6.2% being singletons, with the ten largest covering 15%. Sequenced material: PBMCs, taken 5 days after the yellow fever booster vaccination. The receptor source for this set is a man aged 25-40 years who received the YFV17D yellow fever vaccine.

This clonotype appeared a few times. CDR3 amino acids: CSVLQPNTEAFF. As DNA, the CDR3 is TGCAGTGTCTTGCAGCCGAACACTGAAGCTTTCTTT. V and J are TRBV20-1 and TRBJ1-1; D unclear. This CDR3 region has 12 residues. The germline CDR1 and CDR2 sequences are DFQATT and SNEGSKA (reference sequence). Trimming took off 7 bases at V and 1 base at J, with 10 bases between the two ends.

This clonotype has at least ten counts. The genes are TRBV9 and TRBJ2-3; D perhaps matches TRBD2 (5 bases). Trimming took 3 bases from V and 6 from J, leaving 11 bases between them. Germline V gives CDR1 SGDLS, CDR2 YYNGEE. The CDR3 totals 13 residues. The CDR3 is CASSEAVADTQYF. The DNA for the CDR3 is TGTGCCAGCAGCGAGGCGGTAGCGGATACGCAGTATTTT. The full variable domain, rest sourced from reference TRBV9 and TRBJ2-3, is DSGVTQTPKHLITATGQRVTLRCSPRSGDLSVYWYQQSLDQGLQFLIQYYNGEERAKGNILERFSAQQFPDLHSELNLSSLELGDSALYFCASSEAVADTQYFGPGTRLTVL.

This clonotype was detected many times. This sequence joins TRBV28 and TRBJ2-1, with D perhaps TRBD1 (6 bases). Germline CDR1 MDHEN, CDR2 SYDVKM. The CDR3 length is 11 residues. Trimming stripped 2 bases from V and 15 bases from J, with 11 bases between. Here the CDR3 DNA reads TGTGCCAGCAGTTTACAGGGCAGGGGGTTCTTC. Translation: CASSLQGRGFF.

The chain is built from TRBV12-3 or TRBV12-4 and TRBJ2-4, with a possible D match to TRBD2 (5 bases). This CDR3 is built from 18 residues. The DNA of the CDR3 is TGTACCTTCAGTTTAGTGCGGGTCCAAACACTAGCCAAAAACATTCAGTACTTC. Protein: CTFSLVRVQTLAKNIQYF.

J is TRBJ1-4 and V is TRBV11-2, with D possibly being TRBD1 (5 bases). V was cut by 1 base and J by 4 bases, with 13 bases left in between. Germline V gene data show CDR1 as SGHAT and CDR2 as FQNNGV. The CDR3 is made up of 16 amino acids. Here the CDR3 DNA reads TGTGCCAGCAGCTTAGTTGCCGGGACCTATAATGAAAAACTGTTTTTT. This encodes CASSLVAGTYNEKLFF.

Turning to this clonotype: The junction and the germline gene differ at one end; a read error may be behind it. The chain combines TRBV20-1 with TRBJ1-5; D not resolved. Germline-derived CDR1 and CDR2 are DFQATT and SNEGSKA (reference sequence). The CDR3 has 16 residues. CDR3 loop: CCARSVGTYSNQPQHF. CDR3 DNA: TGCTGTGCTAGAAGCGTGGGCACCTATAGCAATCAGCCCCAGCATTTT.

The sample holds many counts of this clonotype. The chain is built from TRBV7-6 and TRBJ2-7; D gene ambiguous. The CDR3 has 12 residues. Trimming stripped 4 bases from V and 1 base from J, with 5 bases between. Germline values: CDR1 SGHVS, CDR2 FNYEAQ. This CDR3 reads CASSSESYEQYF. CDR3 bases: TGTGCCAGCAGCTCAGAGTCCTACGAGCAGTACTTC.

This clonotype came up a few times. The chain has TRBV20-1 and TRBJ2-4; D gene ambiguous. The CDR3 contains 13 residues. Trimming left V 1 base short and J 1 base short, with 5 bases between. Germline V gene data show CDR1 as DFQATT and CDR2 as SNEGSKA (reference sequence). The CDR3 loop reads CSARAVAKNIQYF. CDR3 sequence (DNA): TGCAGTGCTAGAGCAGTGGCCAAAAACATTCAGTACTTC.